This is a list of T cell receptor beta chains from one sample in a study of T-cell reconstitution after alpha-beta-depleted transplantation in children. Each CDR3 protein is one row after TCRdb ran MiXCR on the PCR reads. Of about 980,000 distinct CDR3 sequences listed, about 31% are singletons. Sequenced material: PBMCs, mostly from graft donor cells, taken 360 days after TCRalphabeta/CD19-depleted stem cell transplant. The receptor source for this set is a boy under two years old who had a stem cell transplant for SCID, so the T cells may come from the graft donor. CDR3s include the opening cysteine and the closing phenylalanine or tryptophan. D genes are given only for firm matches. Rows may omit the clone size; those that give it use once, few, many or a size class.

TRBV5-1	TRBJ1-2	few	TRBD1	CASSAGQGGSYGYTF	TGCGCCAGCAGCGCCGGACAGGGAGGAAGCTATGGCTACACCTTC
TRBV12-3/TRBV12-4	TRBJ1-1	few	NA	CASQNRAVNTEAFF	TGTGCCAGCCAAAACAGGGCGGTGAACACTGAAGCTTTCTTT
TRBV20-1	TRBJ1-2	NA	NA	CSASPIGYTF	TGCAGTGCTAGCCCTATTGGCTACACCTTC
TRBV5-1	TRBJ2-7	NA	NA	CASSPFGGLGYEQYF	TGCGCCAGCAGCCCGTTCGGAGGCCTGGGCTACGAGCAGTACTTC
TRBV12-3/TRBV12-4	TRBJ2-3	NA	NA	CASSFGGGAGDTQYF	TGTGCCAGCAGTTTTGGGGGGGGGGCCGGGGATACGCAGTATTTT
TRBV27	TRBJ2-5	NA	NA	CASSSEPGVPQETQYF	TGTGCCAGCAGTTCGGAGCCGGGTGTTCCCCAAGAGACCCAGTACTTC
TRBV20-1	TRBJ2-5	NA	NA	CSATSGAQETQYF	TGCAGTGCTACTTCGGGAGCACAAGAGACCCAGTACTTC
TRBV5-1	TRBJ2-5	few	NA	CASSLATGRGETQYF	TGCGCCAGCAGCTTGGCGACAGGGAGGGGAGAGACCCAGTACTTC
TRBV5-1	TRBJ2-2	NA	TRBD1	CASELYGQGITGELFF	TGCGCCAGCGAGCTGTACGGACAGGGGATCACCGGGGAGCTGTTTTTT
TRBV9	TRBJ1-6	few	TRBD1	CASSVRDRENSPLHF	TGTGCCAGCAGCGTGAGGGACAGGGAGAATTCACCCCTCCACTTT
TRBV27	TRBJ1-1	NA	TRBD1	CASSPRTGAGIEAFF	TGTGCCAGCAGCCCTCGGACAGGGGCGGGTATCGAAGCTTTCTTT
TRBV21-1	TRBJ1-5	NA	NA	CASILVGQRRQPQHF	TGTGCCAGCATCCTAGTCGGGCAGCGCCGCCAGCCCCAGCATTTT
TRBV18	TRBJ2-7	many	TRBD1	CASSPGQGNEQYF	TGTGCCAGCTCCCCCGGACAGGGAAACGAGCAGTACTTC
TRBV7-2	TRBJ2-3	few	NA	CASSLMQITDTQYF	TGTGCCAGCAGCTTAATGCAGATCACAGATACGCAGTATTTT
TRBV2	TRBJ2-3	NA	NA	CASRGTLHKRRVTDTQYF	TGTGCCAGCAGGGGGACTCTCCATAAACGGCGGGTCACAGATACGCAGTATTTT
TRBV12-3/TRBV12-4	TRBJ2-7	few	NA	CASSVDMSSYEQYF	TGTGCCAGCAGTGTCGACATGTCCTCCTACGAGCAGTACTTC
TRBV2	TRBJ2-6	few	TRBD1	CASSLRGQGGFAGANVLTF	TGTGCCAGCAGCCTCAGGGGACAGGGGGGGTTCGCTGGGGCCAACGTCCTGACTTTC
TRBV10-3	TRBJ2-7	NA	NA	CAISDEGRSSYEQYF	TGTGCCATCAGTGATGAGGGCCGGAGCTCCTACGAGCAGTACTTC
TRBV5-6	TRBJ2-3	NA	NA	CASSLVITSTDTQYF	TGTGCCAGCAGCTTGGTCATAACTAGCACAGATACGCAGTATTTT
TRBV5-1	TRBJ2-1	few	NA	CASREGAVPDEQFF	TGCGCCAGCAGGGAGGGGGCGGTCCCGGATGAGCAGTTCTTC
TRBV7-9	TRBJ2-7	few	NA	CASSLQGSIYEQYF	TGTGCCAGCAGCCTACAGGGATCGATCTACGAGCAGTACTTC
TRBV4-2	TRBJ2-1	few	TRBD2	CASSQGDGGAYNEQFF	TGTGCCAGCAGCCAAGGGGACGGGGGGGCATACAATGAGCAGTTCTTC
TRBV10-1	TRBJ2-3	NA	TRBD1	CASSESRSRLTGGTDTQYF	TGCGCCAGCAGTGAGTCGAGGTCTCGCCTGACAGGGGGTACAGATACGCAGTATTTT
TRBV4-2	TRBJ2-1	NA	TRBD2	CASSINRDYYNEQFF	TGTGCCAGCAGCATCAACCGGGACTATTACAATGAGCAGTTCTTC
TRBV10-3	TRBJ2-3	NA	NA	CAISLSGALSLDTQYF	TGTGCCATCAGTCTTTCAGGAGCCCTTTCTTTGGATACGCAGTATTTT
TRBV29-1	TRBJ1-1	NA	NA	CSVVQQYNTEAFF	TGCAGCGTTGTACAGCAATATAACACTGAAGCTTTCTTT
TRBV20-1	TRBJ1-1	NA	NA	CSASTMNTEAFF	TGCAGTGCTAGTACCATGAACACTGAAGCTTTCTTT
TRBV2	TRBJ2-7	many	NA	CASRGHEQYF	TGTGCCAGCAGGGGGCACGAGCAGTACTTC
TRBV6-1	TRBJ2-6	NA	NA	CASTPRRLSGANVLTF	TGTGCCAGCACCCCGCGGCGCCTCTCTGGGGCCAACGTCCTGACTTTC
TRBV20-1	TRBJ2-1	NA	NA	CSASPGGSASYNEQFF	TGCAGTGCTAGCCCAGGGGGGTCCGCCTCCTACAATGAGCAGTTCTTC
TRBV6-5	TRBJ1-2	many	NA	CASSPYNYGYTF	TGTGCCAGCAGTCCCTATAACTATGGCTACACCTTC
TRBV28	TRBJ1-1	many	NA	CASSATGSTEAFF	TGTGCCAGCAGTGCAACAGGGTCCACTGAAGCTTTCTTT
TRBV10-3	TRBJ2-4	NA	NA	CAISESPITIPIAKNIQYF	TGTGCCATCAGTGAGTCCCCGATTACAATCCCCATAGCCAAAAACATTCAGTACTTC
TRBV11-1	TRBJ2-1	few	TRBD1	CASSQLLGQGGSSYNEQFF	TGTGCCAGCAGCCAATTGCTGGGACAGGGGGGAAGCTCCTACAATGAGCAGTTCTTC
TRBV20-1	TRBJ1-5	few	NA	CSARVSPKPGPQHF	TGCAGTGCTAGAGTAAGTCCAAAGCCCGGGCCCCAGCATTTT
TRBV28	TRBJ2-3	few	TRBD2	CASSPPGGRGNTQYF	TGTGCCAGCAGTCCCCCCGGGGGGAGGGGTAATACGCAGTATTTT
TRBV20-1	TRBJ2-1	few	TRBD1	CSARPTGQTYNEQFF	TGCAGTGCTAGACCGACAGGGCAAACCTACAATGAGCAGTTCTTC
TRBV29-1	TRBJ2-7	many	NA	CSVEDEAGSPYEQYF	TGCAGCGTTGAAGACGAGGCCGGGAGCCCCTACGAGCAGTACTTC
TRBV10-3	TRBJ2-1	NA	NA	CASLINNEQFF	TGTGCCAGCCTGATCAACAATGAGCAGTTCTTC
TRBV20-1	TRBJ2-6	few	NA	CSARGIGGSGANVLTF	TGCAGTGCTAGAGGAATAGGGGGCTCTGGGGCCAACGTCCTGACTTTC
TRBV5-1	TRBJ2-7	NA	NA	CASFGGGTSDSYEQYF	TGCGCCAGCTTTGGAGGGGGGACTTCGGACTCCTACGAGCAGTACTTC
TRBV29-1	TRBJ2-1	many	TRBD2	CSVDPGLANDNEQFF	TGCAGCGTGGACCCGGGACTAGCGAACGACAATGAGCAGTTCTTC
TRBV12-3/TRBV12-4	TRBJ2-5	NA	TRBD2	CASSDLGLAGETQYF	TGTGCCAGCAGTGACCTTGGACTAGCGGGGGAGACCCAGTACTTC
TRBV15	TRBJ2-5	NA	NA	CATSRDKWQGGTETQYF	TGTGCCACCAGCAGAGATAAGTGGCAGGGGGGTACGGAGACCCAGTACTTC
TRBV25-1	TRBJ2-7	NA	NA	CASSDFEGSYEQYF	TGTGCCAGCAGTGATTTTGAGGGATCCTACGAGCAGTACTTC
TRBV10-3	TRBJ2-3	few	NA	CATSGSGVTDTQYF	TGTGCCACCTCGGGTAGCGGAGTCACAGATACGCAGTATTTT
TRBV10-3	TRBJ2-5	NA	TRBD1	CAISEPYLPGQGRQETQYF	TGTGCCATCAGTGAGCCGTACCTCCCGGGACAGGGGAGACAAGAGACCCAGTACTTC
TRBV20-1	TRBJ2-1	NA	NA	CSASPLRRVIGNEQFF	TGCAGTGCTAGCCCCCTCCGGCGGGTAATAGGGAATGAGCAGTTCTTC
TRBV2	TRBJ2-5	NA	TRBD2	CASSWLAAGTQYF	TGTGCCAGCAGTTGGCTAGCGGCCGGGACCCAGTACTTC
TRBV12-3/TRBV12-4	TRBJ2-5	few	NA	CASRLHSSIQETQYF	TGTGCCAGCAGACTACACTCGAGTATCCAAGAGACCCAGTACTTC
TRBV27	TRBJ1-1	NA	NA	CASSSPRGNTEAFF	TGTGCCAGCAGTTCTCCCAGGGGTAACACTGAAGCTTTCTTT
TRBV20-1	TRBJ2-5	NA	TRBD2	CSASVSGIETQYF	TGCAGTGCTAGTGTAAGCGGGATTGAGACCCAGTACTTC
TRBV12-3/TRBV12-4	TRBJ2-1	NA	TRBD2	CASSSTSGGDEQFF	TGTGCCAGCAGTTCCACTAGCGGGGGTGATGAGCAGTTCTTC
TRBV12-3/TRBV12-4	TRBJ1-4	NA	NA	CASSFGPWEEKLFF	TGTGCCAGCAGTTTTGGCCCCTGGGAAGAAAAACTGTTTTTT
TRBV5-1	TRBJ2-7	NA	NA	CASSLIGPTYEQYF	TGCGCCAGCAGCTTGATAGGACCGACCTACGAGCAGTACTTC
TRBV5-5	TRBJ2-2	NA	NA	CATTPGRVYAGELFF	TGTGCCACCACACCAGGAAGGGTCTACGCCGGGGAGCTGTTTTTT
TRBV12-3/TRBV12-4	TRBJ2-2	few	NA	CASLSGAMNTGELFF	TGTGCCAGCCTCTCAGGGGCCATGAACACCGGGGAGCTGTTTTTT
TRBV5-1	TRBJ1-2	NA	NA	CASSSWDYNYGYTF	TGCGCCAGCAGCTCGTGGGATTATAACTATGGCTACACCTTC
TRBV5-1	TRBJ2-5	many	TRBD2	CASSLGLAVQETQYF	TGCGCCAGCAGCTTGGGACTAGCGGTACAAGAGACCCAGTACTTC